The 2 T cell receptor beta chains below come from one sample, sequenced in a study of identical twins. Each CDR3 protein is one row after TCRdb ran MiXCR on the 5' RACE reads. The sample lists roughly 1,500,000 distinct CDR3 sequences, 32% occurring once. The source material was cord blood. Receptor source: a newborn girl in good health.

This clonotype was observed at least ten times. The genes are TRBV28 and TRBJ2-7; no clear D gene. V was trimmed by 6 bases and J by 3 bases, leaving 12 bases between them. Germline CDR1 reads MDHEN; CDR2 reads SYDVKM. The CDR3 sequence is 13 residues long. The CDR3 DNA follows: TGTGCCAGCAGCTCAGGTCTCGGCTACGAGCAGTACTTC. Amino acid sequence: CASSSGLGYEQYF. The whole variable domain, remainder taken from reference TRBV28 and TRBJ2-7, is DVKVTQSSRYLVKRTGEKVFLECVQDMDHENMFWYRQDPGLGLRLIYFSYDVKMKEKGDIPEGYSVSREKKERFSLILESASTNQTSMYLCASSSGLGYEQYFGPGTRLTVT.

The chain recombines TRBV14 with TRBJ1-2; 7 bases are shared with TRBD1. This CDR3 has 14 residues. From germline, CDR1 is SGHDN and CDR2 FVKESK. V lost 4 bases to trimming and J lost 2 bases; unmatched junction nucleotides: 4. This CDR3 reads CASSPYRGNYGYTF. The CDR3 nucleotides read TGTGCCAGCAGCCCTTACAGGGGAAACTATGGCTACACCTTC.